The clone carrying this T cell receptor beta chain was seen many times. The sample is drawn from a study of neurological immune-mediated disorders. The authors made cDNA by 5'RACE with 10-nucleotide random UMIs. TCRdb used MiXCR to reprocess the 5' RACE reads, holding one entry per CDR3 protein. Here the sample spans 84,000 or so distinct CDR3 sequences, around 4% being singletons. This sample's time point: longitudinal time-point 3. Trimming at V came to 6 bases and at J to 4 bases, leaving 15 bases not matched to a gene. CDR3 size: 16 residues. The germline V gene encodes CDR1 SGHRS and CDR2 YFSETQ. The sequencing input was PBMCs. V gene TRBV5-1 combines with J gene TRBJ1-1, with 7 bases identical to TRBD1. This receptor was obtained from an older woman with multiple sclerosis. CDR3 residues: CASTLVALRQGTEAFF. The CDR3 DNA is TGCGCCAGCACTTTGGTCGCCCTAAGACAGGGCACTGAAGCTTTCTTT.